The sequence of this TCR beta chain was determined in a study of CD8 T cells in Susac syndrome (dated by TCRdb to about 2019). Background on the whole study: The study used repertoire sequencing to test whether antigen drove CD8+ T cell activation and differentiation in Susac syndrome. The study compared CD8+ T cell repertoire clonality among over ten healthy donors, roughly 14 Susac syndrome patients and 15 multiple sclerosis patients.

Peripheral blood CD8+ and CD4+ T cells from healthy donors, Susac syndrome patients and multiple sclerosis patients were profiled by high-throughput TCR beta sequencing. The multiple sclerosis controls were treatment-naive patients whose relapsing-remitting disease, either stable or active, fulfilled the revised McDonald criteria. Bulk CD8+ and CD4+ T cells were purified by magnetic negative isolation, whereas CD8+ TEMRA cells were enriched by FACS. Blood was collected in EDTA tubes and processed within 24 hours, with PBMCs isolated through density gradient centrifugation. PBMCs intended for TCR sequencing were frozen in liquid nitrogen and were later thawed in a 37 degrees C water bath. Purity of sorted or isolated CD4+, CD8+ and CD8+ TEMRA cells was at least 90%. The paper as a whole reports these results and caveats: The number of individuals in the TCR sequencing and HLA analysis was acknowledged as relatively small.

The CDR3 measures 17 amino acids from cysteine to phenylalanine. Only the CDR3 DNA is retained, 51 bases long and in frame from the first base. Via the germline V gene, CDR1 is MNHEY and CDR2 SVGAGI. V is cut by 0 bases and J by 0 bases, and the space between the germline ends is 13 bases. RNA was extracted with the RNeasy kit and 0.5 to 1 ug was reverse transcribed using random hexamers. The immunoSEQ multiplex PCR assay, which covers 54 Vbeta and 13 Jbeta segments, was used to amplify TCR beta CDR3 regions. To correct PCR amplification bias, a synthetic template baseline was used for both primer optimization and computational correction. In the original analysis: Reads were assigned to V, D and J genes according to IMGT and analyzed in immunoSEQ Analyzer, with only productive sequences retained. Clonality was calculated as one minus the Shannon entropy normalized by log2 of the number of productive unique sequences. For each patient and control, public and private clones were evaluated among the 100 most prevalent clones. A clone was defined as Susac-specific if it was absent from the healthy and MS cohorts, from roughly 1,000 published viral clones and from other ImmuneACCESS disease sequences. The public sequencing data were trimmed at Q25 with fastp and processed into clonotypes with MiXCR by TCRdb, which kept only in-frame beta chains. Records with the same CDR3 protein are collapsed into one entry carrying the most frequent genes and DNA. TCRdb's processing, not the authors' own work, is the source of the V and J calls. For this sample there are about 50,000 distinct CDR3 sequences; about 92% appear just once. Roughly 0.5% of the sample goes to the ten largest clones.

For this clonotype: Its specific antigen is unknown. No qualities accompany the bases; no much larger clone lies one base away.

The source of this sequence is a human donor with multiple sclerosis. The chain is encoded by TRBV6-5 joined to TRBJ2-3; perhaps TRBD2 is the D gene, with 6 bases matching. The sample consisted of CD8+ T cells from PBMCs. Here the CDR3 is given as CASSYSIIAGSTDTQYF. The DNA sequence is as follows: TGTGCCAGCAGTTACTCGATTATTGCGGGGAGCACAGATACGCAGTATTTT.